These 15 T cell receptor beta chains were all obtained from the same sample, sequenced in a study of T cell responses to AZD1222 COVID-19 vaccine. TCRdb keeps only in-frame clones here, not all; method: immunoSEQ multiplex PCR. The data show approximately 74,000 clones, with 75% to 90% seen just once and about 2.5% held by the top ten. This material consisted of peripheral blood, taken on day 0 of AZD1222 vaccination. These receptors came from an adult in good health.

V is TRBV11-2 and J is TRBJ2-1; D is ambiguous. V was cut by 1 base and J by 0 bases, with 10 bases left in between. This CDR3 contains 16 residues. CDR1 and CDR2 (germline): SGHAT, FQNNGV. CDR3 bases: TGTGCCAGCAGCTTAGGTGCCTTGAGCTCCTACAATGAGCAGTTCTTC. Its protein is CASSLGALSSYNEQFF.

V usage is TRBV18 and J usage is TRBJ1-2; possible D gene TRBD1, 6 bases. The CDR3 length is 15 residues. The V gene's germline CDR1 is KGHSH and CDR2 LQKENI. Trimming removed 3 bases at V and 2 bases at J, with 13 bases between. The CDR3 DNA is TGTGCCAGCTCACCCCGAGGGGGTGGGAACTATGGCTACACCTTC. Its translation: CASSPRGGGNYGYTF.

The chain employs TRBV9 and TRBJ2-5; D is unresolved. V was cut by 0 bases and J by 1 base, with 7 bases left in between. The CDR3 loop spans 14 amino acids. Germline CDR1 SGDLS, CDR2 YYNGEE. Written as DNA, the CDR3 is TGTGCCAGCAGCGTAGCAGGTAGCCAAGAGACCCAGTACTTC. It codes for CASSVAGSQETQYF.

This clone was picked up one time. The rearrangement uses TRBV27 and TRBJ2-7, with 8 bases fitting TRBD1. V was pared by 10 bases and J by 0 bases, with 8 bases of the junction left unmatched. Germline loops: CDR1 MNHEY, CDR2 SMNVEV (reference sequence). The CDR3 runs 14 residues. The CDR3 DNA follows: TGTGCCACGGTAAATACAGGGGGCTCCTACGAGCAGTACTTC. Its protein is CATVNTGGSYEQYF.

Here the CDR3 reads CASTAGTLPRGYTF. The CDR3 DNA reads as TGTGCCAGCACCGCCGGGACCTTACCTCGTGGCTACACCTTC. V usage is TRBV28 and J usage is TRBJ1-2; tentative D call: TRBD1 (5 bases). Trimming took off 7 bases at V and 7 bases at J, with 19 bases between the two ends. The CDR3 has 14 amino acids. The germline CDR1 and CDR2 sequences are MDHEN and SYDVKM.

This sequence joins TRBV7-9 and TRBJ1-2; D ambiguous. CDR1 and CDR2 from the germline V gene are SEHNR and FQNEAQ (reference sequence). V was cut by 3 bases and J by 6 bases, with 8 bases left in between. CDR3 size: 12 residues. The CDR3 sequence is CASSFTSDGYTF. The CDR3 DNA reads as TGTGCCAGCAGCTTCACATCAGATGGCTACACCTTC. Full variable domain (rest looked up from reference TRBV7-9 and TRBJ1-2): DTGVSQNPRHKITKRGQNVTFRCDPISEHNRLYWYRQTLGQGPEFLTYFQNEAQLEKSRLLSDRFSAERPKGSFSTLEIQRTEQGDSAMYLCASSFTSDGYTFGSGTRLTVV.

This chain connects TRBV5-1 to TRBJ2-2, with 9 bases that match TRBD1. CDR1 is SGHRS and CDR2 is YFSETQ in the germline V gene. This CDR3 is built from 16 residues. The V gene end was trimmed by 5 bases and the J gene end by 6 bases; junction bases not matched to a gene: 11. CDR3 loop: CASSGRDRESPGELFF. The CDR3 DNA is TGCGCCAGCAGTGGGAGGGACAGGGAATCTCCCGGGGAGCTGTTTTTT.

The chain has TRBV6-2 or TRBV6-3 and TRBJ1-5; the D gene is possibly TRBD1 (5 bases). The CDR3 runs to 14 residues. Germline V gene data show CDR1 as MNHEY and CDR2 as SVGEGT. Between the trimmed V and J ends, which lost 6 bases and 4 bases, there was a span of 13 bases. Here the CDR3 reads CASSISGGNQPQHF. CDR3 sequence (DNA): TGTGCCAGCAGCATCTCCGGGGGTAATCAGCCCCAGCATTTT.

The chain recombines TRBV28 with TRBJ1-2; D unclear. V dropped 3 bases and J dropped 8 bases, with 10 bases sitting between them. Germline assignment: CDR1 MDHEN and CDR2 SYDVKM. This CDR3 is 12 amino acids long. The CDR3 DNA is TGTGCCAGCAGTTTGGTCCGGAGGGGCTACACCTTC. Translated: CASSLVRRGYTF.

The chain is built from TRBV6-5 and TRBJ2-7; the match to TRBD2 covers 9 bases. The CDR3 spans 15 residues. V shed 6 bases, J shed 4 bases, and the junction held 10 bases outside the gene matches. From germline, CDR1 is MNHEY and CDR2 SVGAGI. CDR3 in DNA: TGTGCCAGCAGCCTGGCAGCGGGGGGCAGTTACGAGCAGTACTTC. Translated, it gives CASSLAAGGSYEQYF.

V is TRBV6-2 or TRBV6-3 and J is TRBJ1-4, with TRBD1 matching 10 bases. Losses at the gene ends were 2 bases for V and 5 bases for J; bases not matched to a gene: 5. Germline values: CDR1 MNHEY, CDR2 SVGEGT. This CDR3 spans 16 amino acids. The CDR3: CASSYPGQGTNEKLFF. Here the CDR3 DNA reads TGTGCCAGCAGTTACCCGGGACAGGGGACGAATGAAAAACTGTTTTTT.

CDR3 amino acids: CASSFPGKADTQYF. DNA for the CDR3: TGTGCCAGCAGTTTTCCCGGGAAGGCGGATACGCAGTATTTT. The chain recombines TRBV27 with TRBJ2-3; perhaps TRBD2 as D (5 bases). Trimming shortened V by 3 bases and J by 6 bases, and 13 bases separated the two germline ends. Germline lookup yields CDR1 MNHEY and CDR2 SMNVEV (reference sequence). The CDR3 has 14 amino acids.

The rearrangement links TRBV6-5 to TRBJ1-6; maybe TRBD1 (6 bases). Germline-derived CDR1 and CDR2 are MNHEY and SVGAGI. The length of the CDR3 is 15 residues. V was cut by 6 bases and J by 5 bases, with 14 bases left in between. This chain's CDR3 is CASSIGQTNNSPLHF. The CDR3 DNA is TGTGCCAGCAGCATCGGACAGACTAATAATTCACCCCTCCACTTT.

This rearrangement joins TRBV7-2 to TRBJ2-3, with a possible D match to TRBD1 (6 bases). There are 14 residues in the CDR3. The germline V and J ends were trimmed by 1 base and 2 bases, with 7 bases remaining between them. Per the germline V gene, CDR1 is SGHTA and CDR2 is FQGNSA. This chain's CDR3 is CASSLGTVTDTQYF. The DNA of the CDR3 is TGTGCCAGCAGCTTAGGGACAGTCACAGATACGCAGTATTTT.

The chain joins TRBV7-3 to TRBJ1-1, with unresolved D. Trimming shortened V by 5 bases and J by 5 bases, and 15 bases separated the two germline ends. The CDR3 length is 14 residues. The germline CDR1 and CDR2 sequences are SGHTA and FQGTGA. In DNA form, the CDR3 reads TGTGCCAGCAGCCCAGGACTCCGAGGGACTGAAGCTTTCTTT. This encodes CASSPGLRGTEAFF.